A single sample is the source of the 17 T cell receptor beta chains below, sequenced in a study of blood T cells in healthy people across ages. Using a J-beta primer mix together with a sample-barcoded 5' primer, a second PCR was run for roughly 6 to 11 cycles. One entry per CDR3 protein, called by TCRdb with MiXCR from the 5' RACE reads. Here the sample spans roughly 1,000,000 distinct CDR3 sequences, about 23% being singletons. The same data also went into a second study, on T cells of mothers and their children.

Sequenced sample: blood. These TCRs come from a girl aged 2 to 9 in good health.

The chain recombines TRBV11-2 with TRBJ2-4, with no clear D. This CDR3 has 13 amino acids. The germline V gene has CDR1 SGHAT and CDR2 FQNNGV. V lost 2 bases to trimming and J lost 9 bases, with 11 bases between them. CDR3 sequence (DNA): TGTGCCAGCAGCTTAATCCCCTCGGGCATTCAGTACTTC. This codes for CASSLIPSGIQYF.

The sample holds a few counts of this clonotype. J is TRBJ2-1 and V is TRBV20-1, with D possibly matching TRBD2 (5 bases). Per the germline V gene, CDR1 is DFQATT and CDR2 is SNEGSKA (reference sequence). V was trimmed by 3 bases and J by 0 bases, leaving 12 bases between them. The CDR3 has 15 amino acids. Here the CDR3 reads CSARIEGHSYNEQFF. The DNA of the CDR3 is TGCAGTGCTAGGATCGAGGGCCACTCCTACAATGAGCAGTTCTTC.

This clonotype has only a few counts. The chain recombines TRBV5-6 with TRBJ2-7; a possible D gene is TRBD1 (5 bases). There are 16 residues in the CDR3. Trimming removed 1 base at V and 2 bases at J, with 16 bases between. Looked up from germline, CDR1 is SGHDT and CDR2 is YYEEEE. CDR3 region: CASSLRWAGKTYEQYF. CDR3 sequence (DNA): TGTGCCAGCAGCTTGAGGTGGGCAGGGAAGACCTACGAGCAGTACTTC.

CDR3 in amino acids: CSVVGGSLPYEQYF. The DNA of the CDR3 is TGCAGCGTTGTAGGTGGGAGTCTACCCTACGAGCAGTACTTC. This chain joins TRBV29-1 and TRBJ2-5, with D tentatively TRBD2 (5 bases). The DNA matches TRBJ2-7 better at its end, which makes the J call doubtful. The CDR3 contains 14 residues. Germline CDR1 reads SQVTM; CDR2 reads ANQGSEA.

This clonotype was observed a few times. This rearrangement joins TRBV21-1 to TRBJ2-3. TRBV21-1 is designated a pseudogene. The length of the CDR3 is 9 residues. DNA of the CDR3: TGTGCCGGCACAGATACGCAGTATTTT. This gives the protein CAGTDTQYF.

This clonotype was recorded a few times. The gene calls are TRBV3-1 and TRBJ2-5; D is ambiguous. The germline gives CDR1 LGHDT, CDR2 YNNKEL (reference sequence). The V gene lost 6 bases and the J gene lost 3 bases, with 8 bases spanning the gap. This CDR3 comprises 12 residues. CDR3 bases: TGTGCCAGCAGGAATCTTAAAGAGACCCAGTACTTC. It is translated as CASRNLKETQYF.

This clonotype was counted only a few times. This chain joins TRBV29-1 and TRBJ1-4; TRBD1 is a possible D gene (6 bases). Trimming stripped 4 bases from V and 16 bases from J, with 16 bases between. Germline lookup yields CDR1 SQVTM and CDR2 ANQGSEA. The CDR3 consists of 11 residues. CDR3 nucleotide sequence: TGCAGCGTTGTAACCCGGGACATGCGGTTTTTT. Residues: CSVVTRDMRFF.

This clonotype was picked up a small number of times. V is TRBV23-1 and J is TRBJ2-6; D is possibly TRBD2 (5 bases). TRBV23-1 is classed as an ORF, of uncertain function. The CDR3 has 17 amino acids. Between the trimmed V and J ends, which lost 3 bases and 0 bases, there was a span of 12 bases. Here the CDR3 DNA reads TGCGCCAGCAGTCACTCGGAGGAAAGCTCTGGGGCCAACGTCCTGACTTTC. It yields the protein CASSHSEESSGANVLTF.

This chain joins TRBV7-9 and TRBJ2-1; 9 bases fit TRBD2. Germline V gene data show CDR1 as SEHNR and CDR2 as FQNEAQ (reference sequence). After removal of 2 bases from V and 5 bases from J, the junction contained 4 bases not matched to a gene. The CDR3 is 15 amino acids. In DNA, the CDR3 is TGTGCCAGCAGCTTATGGACTAGCGTCGACAATGAGCAGTTCTTC. Translated, it gives CASSLWTSVDNEQFF.

This chain joins TRBV5-1 and TRBJ2-5; no clear D. V dropped 5 bases and J dropped 1 base, with 12 bases sitting between them. This CDR3 contains 14 residues. Germline CDR1 SGHRS, CDR2 YFSETQ. This chain's CDR3 is CASRPSAFQETQYF. Written as DNA, the CDR3 is TGCGCCAGCAGACCTTCGGCTTTCCAAGAGACCCAGTACTTC.

This clonotype was detected only a few times. V is TRBV7-9 and J is TRBJ1-1; D may be TRBD1 (5 bases). This CDR3 spans 12 amino acids. Germline V lookup: CDR1 SEHNR, CDR2 FQNEAQ (reference sequence). V lost 5 bases, J lost 6 bases, and 10 bases lay in between. CDR3 coding DNA: TGTGCCAGCAGCCAGGGAGGGCCTGAAGCTTTCTTT. Residues: CASSQGGPEAFF.

With regard to this clonotype: The junction and the germline gene differ at one end; a read error may be behind it. V gene TRBV7-2 combines with J gene TRBJ1-4; D remains ambiguous. Germline CDR1 SGHTA, CDR2 FQGNSA. This CDR3 region has 12 residues. CDR3 sequence reads: CASSLDAGKPFF. The CDR3 DNA sequence: TGTGCCAGCAGCTTAGATGCGGGAAAACCGTTTTTT.

The chain has TRBV5-5 and TRBJ1-5; D perhaps matches TRBD1 (5 bases). Germline CDR1 SGHKS, CDR2 YYEKEE (reference sequence). V was shortened by 2 bases and J by 1 base, with 7 bases between the two germline ends. This CDR3 spans 14 amino acids. This CDR3 is CASSLGTSNQPQHF. The CDR3 DNA sequence: TGTGCCAGCAGCTTAGGGACCAGCAATCAGCCCCAGCATTTT.

The rearrangement joins TRBV28 to TRBJ2-5, with 15 nucleotides matching TRBD2. With V trimmed by 6 bases and J by 11 bases, 13 bases remained unmatched. This CDR3 has 16 amino acids. The germline gives CDR1 MDHEN, CDR2 SYDVKM. The DNA for the CDR3 is TGTGCCAGCAGGGGAGGGACTAGCGGGAGGCTGGAGGAGCAGTACTTC. It codes for CASRGGTSGRLEEQYF.

This clonotype has a handful of counts. This chain joins TRBV4-1 and TRBJ1-2; D is undetermined. V lost 3 bases to trimming and J lost 13 bases, with 27 bases between them. From germline, CDR1 is MGHRA and CDR2 YSYEKL. The CDR3 is 16 residues long. CDR3 in amino acids: CASSHLPGVRDLDSTF. CDR3 DNA sequence: TGCGCCAGCAGCCATTTACCGGGAGTCAGAGATCTGGATAGCACCTTC.

The sample holds a few counts of this clonotype. This chain joins TRBV10-3 and TRBJ1-1, with unresolved D. The CDR3 has 13 residues. The germline V gene encodes CDR1 ENHRY and CDR2 SYGVKD. Deletions cut 7 bases from V and 2 bases from J, with 11 bases between. The CDR3 loop is CAIKAALNTEAFF. CDR3 bases: TGTGCCATCAAAGCAGCTTTAAACACTGAAGCTTTCTTT.

This clonotype showed up just a few times. A junction boundary mismatches the germline segment, possibly from a read error. The chain has TRBV10-3 and TRBJ1-3; 8 nucleotides line up with TRBD1. The CDR3 is 14 amino acids. CDR1 is ENHRY and CDR2 is SYGVKD in the germline V gene. The CDR3 region has the DNA TGTGCCTTCAGGTCGGACAGGGCTGGAAACACCATATATTTT. Protein product: CAFRSDRAGNTIYF.